Below are 8 T cell receptor beta chains sequenced from a single sample in a study of blood T cell repertoires in COVID-19. Assay: immunoSEQ multiplex PCR; the TCRdb copy retains only in-frame clones and omits some. The profile shows some 380,000 clones, around 90% of them singletons. Source material: peripheral blood. The source of these receptors is a man aged 18 to 30 with active or convalescent COVID-19.

The chain carries TRBV14 and TRBJ2-1; D ambiguous. V lost 1 base and J 10 bases, leaving 11 bases between the germline ends. Per the germline V gene, CDR1 is SGHDN and CDR2 is FVKESK. The CDR3 spans 13 residues. CDR3 sequence: CASSQVIWREQFF. The CDR3 DNA reads TGTGCCAGCAGCCAAGTCATTTGGAGAGAGCAGTTCTTC.

The chain uses TRBV25-1 and TRBJ2-6, with D uncertain. CDR3 length: 14 residues. V was trimmed by 8 bases and J by 0 bases, leaving 8 bases between them. The germline V gene has CDR1 MGHDK and CDR2 SYGVNS. The DNA of the CDR3 is TGTGCCAGCCTCTCGGGCTCTGGGGCCAACGTCCTGACTTTC. This encodes CASLSGSGANVLTF.

The chain joins TRBV28 to TRBJ2-7, with 9 bases aligning to TRBD1. The V and J ends lost 6 bases and 3 bases, in that order; junction bases with no gene match: 6. This CDR3 spans 14 amino acids. Germline CDR1 reads MDHEN; CDR2 reads SYDVKM. The CDR3 bases are TGTGCCAGCAGCCCCGGGGACAGGGTCTACGAGCAGTACTTC. Residues: CASSPGDRVYEQYF.

The chain has TRBV4-3 and TRBJ2-7; D possibly corresponds to TRBD2 (7 bases). Germline V CDR1 and CDR2: LGHNA, YSLEER. The ends were cut back, 1 base at V and 5 bases at J, with 24 bases in the middle. CDR3 size: 18 residues. CDR3 sequence: CASSQGPQGGGLGNEQYF. The DNA of the CDR3 is TGCGCCAGCAGCCAAGGGCCCCAAGGGGGGGGCTTAGGGAACGAGCAGTACTTC.

Points on this clone: Other nucleotide sequences in the sample specify the same CDR3. The CDR3 DNA is TGTGCCAGCAGTTCCGCCGGGACTAGCAAAACAGATACGCAGTATTTT. It encodes CASSSAGTSKTDTQYF. The chain combines TRBV7-2 with TRBJ2-3; 9 bases agree with TRBD2. The V gene end was trimmed by 6 bases and the J gene end by 3 bases; junction bases not matched to a gene: 10. The V gene's germline CDR1 is SGHTA and CDR2 FQGNSA. The CDR3 has 16 amino acids.

This chain connects TRBV7-9 to TRBJ1-1; 7 bases are shared with TRBD1. Per the germline V gene, CDR1 is SEHNR and CDR2 is FQNEAQ (reference sequence). V dropped 5 bases and J dropped 0; count of bases not matched to a gene: 9. The CDR3 extends over 16 amino acids. The CDR3 nucleotides read TGTGCCAGCAGCCAACGGGACAGAGGGATGAACACTGAAGCTTTCTTT. It specifies CASSQRDRGMNTEAFF.

This chain links TRBV6-5 with TRBJ2-1; 7 bases match TRBD1. Per germline, CDR1 MNHEY and CDR2 SVGAGI. V shed 0 bases and J 7 bases; nucleotides not matched to a gene: 3. This CDR3 has 14 amino acids. The CDR3 sequence: CASSYSIQGNEQFF. For the CDR3, the DNA is TGTGCCAGCAGTTACTCTATACAGGGGAATGAGCAGTTCTTC.

The rearrangement uses TRBV12-3 or TRBV12-4 and TRBJ1-2; 9 nucleotides match TRBD1. The CDR3 has 13 amino acids. The V and J ends lost 4 bases and 6 bases, in that order; junction bases with no gene match: 3. The CDR3 bases are TGTGCCAGCAGTTGGGACAGGGAGGATGGCTACACCTTC. This codes for CASSWDREDGYTF.